The clone carrying this TCR beta chain was seen a handful of times. Its specificity is unknown. This sample was taken from a study of Ad26.COV2.S vaccination and SARS-CoV-2 variants. Across the study: As a participant in COV1001, the donor was in the Ad26.COV2.S trial arm. In the study, Ad26.COV2.S was injected intramuscularly once, or twice 56 days apart. Study-wide findings and caveats: Possibly, TCR breadth and depth analyses underestimated total T cell responses.

Data came from immunoSEQ multiplex PCR; TCRdb stores just in-frame clones and leaves some out. The sample holds around 310,000 clones, about nine tenths seen once. Treatment: roughly 18 received Ad26.COV2.S at low or high dose, single or two shots; about 5 received placebo; per-sample allocation not given. All samples were drawn on day 63, counting from the first vaccine or placebo injection. CDR3 length: 14 amino acids. The germline CDR1 and CDR2 sequences are SGHDT and YYEEEE. V was trimmed by 4 bases and J by 6 bases, leaving 17 bases between them. This TCR was recovered from a person between 18 and 59 years old who received the Ad26.COV2.S COVID-19 vaccine or a placebo. The sample consisted of peripheral blood, taken in a trial of Ad26.COV2.S vaccine versus placebo. The V and J genes are TRBV5-6 and TRBJ2-7, with D perhaps TRBD1 (6 bases). DNA for the CDR3: TGTGCCAGCAGCCACGGCACAGGGTCTGTCGAGCAGTACTTC. As protein: CASSHGTGSVEQYF.